This paragraph reports one T cell receptor (beta chain). Repertoires were generated with immunoSEQ multiplex PCR, while TCRdb's copy carries only in-frame clones and drops some. This table has 130,000 or so clones, 89% appearing once. The sample comes from a study of cytomegalovirus exposure and HLA in healthy donors. V dropped 2 bases and J dropped 5; count of bases not matched to a gene: 9. Germline-derived CDR1 and CDR2 are MNHEY and SVGAGI. The CDR3 loop spans 15 amino acids. This rearrangement joins TRBV6-5 to TRBJ2-7; 7 nucleotides align to TRBD2. The sequence came from a woman younger than 35 in good health and CMV-seronegative. The sample comprised PBMCs. CDR3 nucleotide sequence: TGTGCCAGCAGTTACCCGGGGGGAGGGTCGGACGAGCAGTACTTC. Its protein product is CASSYPGGGSDEQYF.